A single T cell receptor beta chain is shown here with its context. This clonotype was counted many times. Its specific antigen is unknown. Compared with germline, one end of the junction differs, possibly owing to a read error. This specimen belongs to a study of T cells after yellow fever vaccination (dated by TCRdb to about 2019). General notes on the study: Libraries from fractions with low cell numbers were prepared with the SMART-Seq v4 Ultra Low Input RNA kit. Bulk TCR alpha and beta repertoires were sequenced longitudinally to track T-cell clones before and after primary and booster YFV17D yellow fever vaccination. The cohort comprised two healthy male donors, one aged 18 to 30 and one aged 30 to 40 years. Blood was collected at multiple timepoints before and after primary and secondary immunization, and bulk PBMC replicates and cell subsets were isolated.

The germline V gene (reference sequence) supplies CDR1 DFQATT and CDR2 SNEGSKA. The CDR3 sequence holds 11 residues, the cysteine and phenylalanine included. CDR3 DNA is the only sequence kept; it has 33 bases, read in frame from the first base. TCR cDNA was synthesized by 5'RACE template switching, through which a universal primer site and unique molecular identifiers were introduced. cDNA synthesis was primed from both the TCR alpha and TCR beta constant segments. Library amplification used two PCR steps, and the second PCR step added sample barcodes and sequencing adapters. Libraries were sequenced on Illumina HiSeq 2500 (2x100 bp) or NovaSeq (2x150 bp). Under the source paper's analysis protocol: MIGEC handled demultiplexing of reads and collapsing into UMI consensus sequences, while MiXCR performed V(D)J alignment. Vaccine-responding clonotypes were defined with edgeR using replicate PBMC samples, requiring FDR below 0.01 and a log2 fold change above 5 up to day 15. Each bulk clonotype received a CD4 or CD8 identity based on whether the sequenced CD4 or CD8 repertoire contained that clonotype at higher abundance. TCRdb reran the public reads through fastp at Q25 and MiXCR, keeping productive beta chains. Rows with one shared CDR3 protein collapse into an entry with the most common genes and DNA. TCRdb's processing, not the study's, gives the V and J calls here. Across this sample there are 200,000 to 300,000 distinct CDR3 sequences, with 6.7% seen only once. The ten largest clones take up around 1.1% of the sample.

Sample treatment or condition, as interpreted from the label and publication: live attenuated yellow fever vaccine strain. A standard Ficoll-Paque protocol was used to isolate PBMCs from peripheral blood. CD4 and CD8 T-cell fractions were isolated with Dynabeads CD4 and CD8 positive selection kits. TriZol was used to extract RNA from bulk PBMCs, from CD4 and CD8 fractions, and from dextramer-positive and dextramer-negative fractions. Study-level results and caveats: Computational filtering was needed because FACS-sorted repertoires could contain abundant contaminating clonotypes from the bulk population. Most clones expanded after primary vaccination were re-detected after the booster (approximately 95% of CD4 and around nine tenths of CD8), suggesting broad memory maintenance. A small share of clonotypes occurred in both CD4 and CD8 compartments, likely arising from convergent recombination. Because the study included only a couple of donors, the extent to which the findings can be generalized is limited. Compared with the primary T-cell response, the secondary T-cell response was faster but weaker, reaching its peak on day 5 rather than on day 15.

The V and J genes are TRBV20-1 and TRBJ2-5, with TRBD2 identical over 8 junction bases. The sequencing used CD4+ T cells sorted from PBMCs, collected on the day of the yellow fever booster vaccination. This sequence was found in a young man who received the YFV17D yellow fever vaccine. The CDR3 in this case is CSARDQRELNF. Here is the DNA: TGCAGTGCTAGAGACCAGCGGGAGTTGAACTTC.